The 9 T cell receptor beta chains reported below all come from one sample, sequenced in a study. Data came from immunoSEQ multiplex PCR; TCRdb stores just in-frame clones and leaves some out. The table lists about 50,000 clones, approximately 95% of them singletons, with approximately 12% in the top ten. Sequencing input: PBMCs. These receptors came from a man aged 35 to 55 with rheumatoid arthritis.

The chain links TRBV5-8 to TRBJ1-5, with D hard to call. CDR1 and CDR2 from the germline V gene are SGHTS and YDEGEE. Trimming shortened V by 5 bases and J by 0 bases, and 12 bases separated the two germline ends. This CDR3 comprises 15 residues. The CDR3 sequence: CASSPDTYSNQPQHF. Written as DNA, the CDR3 is TGTGCCAGCAGTCCCGACACCTATAGCAATCAGCCCCAGCATTTT.

This chain uses TRBV5-6 with TRBJ1-2; a possible D gene is TRBD1 (5 bases). The CDR3 extends over 13 amino acids. Per the germline V gene, CDR1 is SGHDT and CDR2 is YYEEEE. Trimming shortened V by 4 bases and J by 5 bases, and 12 bases separated the two germline ends. The CDR3 is CASSPTTDYGYTF. As DNA, the CDR3 is TGTGCCAGCAGCCCGACGACAGATTATGGCTACACCTTC.

The chain carries TRBV11-3 and TRBJ2-5; no clear D gene. From germline, CDR1 is SGHNT and CDR2 YENEEA. The germline V and J ends were trimmed by 1 base and 1 base, with 4 bases remaining between them. The CDR3 loop spans 13 amino acids. The CDR3 sequence is CASSLGRQETQYF. The CDR3 DNA sequence: TGTGCCAGCAGCTTAGGCCGCCAAGAGACCCAGTACTTC.

Only one count was recorded for this clone. The chain links TRBV29-1 to TRBJ1-2; D call uncertain. Trimming shortened V by 6 bases and J by 3 bases, and 14 bases separated the two germline ends. CDR3 length: 13 residues. Germline values: CDR1 SQVTM, CDR2 ANQGSEA. For the CDR3, the DNA is TGCAGCGTGAGGGATGAGTGGGACTATGGCTACACCTTC. Encoded protein: CSVRDEWDYGYTF.

With regard to this clone: Other DNA sequences in the same sample also yield this CDR3. CDR3 amino acids: CASSPGTGNQPQHF. The DNA of the CDR3 is TGTGCCAGCTCACCCGGGACGGGCAATCAGCCCCAGCATTTT. The chain links TRBV18 to TRBJ1-5; TRBD1 is a possible D gene (5 bases). In germline, CDR1 is KGHSH, CDR2 LQKENI. CDR3 length: 14 amino acids. Trimming stripped 3 bases from V and 2 bases from J, with 8 bases between.

The CDR3 sequence: CASSSGGRNTEAFF. In DNA, the CDR3 is TGTGCCAGCAGTTCCGGTGGGCGAAACACTGAAGCTTTCTTT. The gene calls are TRBV6-2 or TRBV6-3 and TRBJ1-1, with D unclear. The CDR3 is 14 residues long. V was cut by 4 bases and J by 2 bases, with 11 bases left in between. Germline V gives CDR1 MNHEY, CDR2 SVGEGT.

The chain uses TRBV29-1 and TRBJ1-1; no definite D call. V lost 3 bases to trimming and J lost 6 bases, with 8 bases between them. This CDR3 is 11 amino acids long. In germline, CDR1 is SQVTM, CDR2 ANQGSEA. The CDR3 DNA sequence: TGCAGCGTTGATAGGGTACCTGAAGCTTTCTTT. Translating gives CSVDRVPEAFF.

The genes are TRBV28 and TRBJ1-1; D ambiguous. Trimming pared 8 bases from V and 1 base from J, leaving 20 bases between. The CDR3 has 16 residues. Germline CDR1 MDHEN, CDR2 SYDVKM. CDR3 amino acids: CASFIRAGGKNTEAFF. In nucleotides, the CDR3 is TGTGCCAGCTTTATTAGGGCGGGCGGCAAGAACACTGAAGCTTTCTTT.

The sample holds one count of this clone. V usage is TRBV4-3 and J usage is TRBJ1-5; 9 bases are a match to TRBD1. The V gene's germline CDR1 is LGHNA and CDR2 YSLEER. The J segment lost 7 bases and the V segment lost 4 bases, leaving 5 bases of the junction unmatched. The CDR3 is 14 amino acids. The CDR3 region is CASSPGQGKQPQHF. CDR3 DNA sequence: TGCGCCAGCAGCCCCGGACAGGGGAAACAGCCCCAGCATTTT.